This entry concerns a single T cell receptor (beta chain). Its antigen is unidentified. This sample was included in a study of identical twins. Whole-study results and caveats: A lower insertion count was a feature of abundant cord blood beta clonotypes, with no such feature in memory repertoires. Monozygotic twins shared more out-of-frame TCR alpha than recombination models predicted. The study drew conclusions from cross-sectional statistical analysis, not from following the same donors.

The CDR3 is 14 residues long. Germline lookup yields CDR1 SQVTM and CDR2 ANQGSEA. The J segment lost 6 bases and the V segment lost 2 bases, leaving 4 bases of the junction unmatched. TCRdb recomputed calls from the 5' RACE reads with MiXCR, one row per CDR3 protein. The sample lists fewer than 550,000 distinct CDR3 sequences, roughly 15% occurring once. The data were also submitted as part of a second study, on yellow fever vaccine responses in identical twins.

The TCR originated in a woman between 18 and 30 years old in good health. Input material: CD4+ T cells sorted from blood. The chain has TRBV29-1 and TRBJ2-1; 10 nucleotides line up with TRBD2. The CDR3 region has the DNA TGCAGCGTTGAACCCAGACTAGCGGGCAATGAGCAGTTCTTC. Translation gives CSVEPRLAGNEQFF.